This TCR beta chain stems from a study of technical replicates of blood from a handful of donors. Method: immunoSEQ multiplex PCR; TCRdb's copy keeps in-frame clones and lacks some. The sample holds about 84,000 clones, roughly 98% seen once. V shed 2 bases and J shed 4 bases, with 8 bases lying between them. The germline gives CDR1 MNHEY, CDR2 SMNVEV (reference sequence). There are 13 residues in the CDR3. The sample comprised T cells isolated from PBMCs. The origin of this receptor is a human donor in good health. This rearrangement joins TRBV27 to TRBJ2-5, with a weak D call TRBD1 (5 bases). Here the CDR3 DNA reads TGTGCCAGCAGTTTAGGCCAGGGAGAGACCCAGTACTTC. Protein product: CASSLGQGETQYF.